This T cell receptor beta chain was obtained from a study of control samples from healthy donors and cancer patients. TCRdb keeps only in-frame clones here, not all; method: immunoSEQ multiplex PCR. Of approximately 100,000 clones in the sample, around nine tenths were seen once. The CDR3 runs 15 residues. Germline V gene lookup returns CDR1 MNHEY and CDR2 SVGAGI. V was trimmed by 6 bases and J by 6 bases, leaving 18 bases between them. What was sequenced was blood. The receptor comes from a human donor in good health. The donor label of this sample is uncertain. V gene TRBV6-5 combines with J gene TRBJ2-1; tentatively, D is TRBD1 (5 bases). The CDR3 spells CASRSGHIGRNEQFF. Here the CDR3 DNA reads TGTGCCAGCAGAAGTGGACACATAGGACGCAATGAGCAGTTCTTC.